These 7 T cell receptor beta chains share one sample of origin, sequenced in a study of a mutant IDH1 vaccine in newly diagnosed glioma. The time point: week 5, during vaccination. Mutant IDH1 20-mer peptide, at 300 ug, made up each vaccine dose, with topical imiquimod. Only in-frame clones appear in the TCRdb table, and some are missing; sequencing was by immunoSEQ multiplex PCR. The sample shows roughly 51,000 clones, approximately 79% of them seen only once. Their cognate antigens are unknown. The material was PBMCs, obtained from a glioma patient whose treatment included an IDH1 peptide vaccine. All receptors derive from a woman younger than 30 with glioma. Some clones in this sample may be carry-over from other donors' samples.

The rearrangement uses TRBV30 and TRBJ1-1; tentatively, D is TRBD1 (6 bases). The CDR3 runs 16 residues. Trimming left V 4 bases short and J 1 base short, with 19 bases between. Germline assignment: CDR1 GTSNPN and CDR2 SVGIG (reference sequence). The CDR3 sequence is CAWTEFRDTRNTEAFF. DNA of the CDR3: TGTGCCTGGACCGAATTTAGGGACACCAGGAACACTGAAGCTTTCTTT.

The J gene is TRBJ1-6, the V gene TRBV4-3; D unresolved. V was trimmed by 0 bases and J by 10 bases, leaving 4 bases between them. The CDR3 runs 12 residues. Germline V CDR1 and CDR2: LGHNA, YSLEER. The CDR3 here is CASSQDASPLHF. The CDR3 region has the DNA TGCGCCAGCAGCCAAGATGCCTCACCCCTCCACTTT.

This clone was found a few times. This sequence joins TRBV6-5 and TRBJ1-1, with a weak D call TRBD1 (5 bases). Trimming cost V 0 bases and J 3 bases, with 8 bases left between them. Germline-derived CDR1 and CDR2 are MNHEY and SVGAGI. This CDR3 is built from 14 residues. CDR3 amino acids: CASSYSSGDTEAFF. CDR3 bases: TGTGCCAGCAGTTACTCGTCGGGGGACACTGAAGCTTTCTTT.

This clone was observed a few times. The chain couples TRBV25-1 to TRBJ1-1; TRBD1 might be the D (5 bases). Trimming shortened V by 2 bases and J by 8 bases, and 12 bases separated the two germline ends. Germline V gene data show CDR1 as MGHDK and CDR2 as SYGVNS. The CDR3 spans 13 residues. For the CDR3, the DNA is TGTGCCAGCAGTGAAGATTGGCGGGACGAAGCTTTCTTT. Its translation is CASSEDWRDEAFF.

The chain employs TRBV25-1 and TRBJ2-5; 7 bases match TRBD2. V was pared by 11 bases and J by 5 bases, with 8 bases of the junction left unmatched. The CDR3 has 12 residues. The germline CDR1 and CDR2 sequences are MGHDK and SYGVNS. The CDR3 DNA sequence: TGTGCCGGGGGGGAGCCCGGGGAGACCCAGTACTTC. This translates into CAGGEPGETQYF.

V is TRBV6-5 and J is TRBJ1-1; perhaps TRBD1 as D (5 bases). Trimming took 6 bases from V and 3 from J, leaving 14 bases between them. The CDR3 consists of 14 residues. The germline gives CDR1 MNHEY, CDR2 SVGAGI. The CDR3 reads CASRSPGRDTEAFF. The CDR3 nucleotides are TGTGCCAGCAGGTCTCCGGGCAGGGACACTGAAGCTTTCTTT.

The chain employs TRBV5-4 and TRBJ1-3; no clear D. From germline, CDR1 is SGHNT and CDR2 YYREEE (reference sequence). The V end was cut by 9 bases, the J end by 2 bases, with 15 bases between. The CDR3 is made up of 14 amino acids. The CDR3 nucleotides are TGTGCCACCCTTCGGCGCGGAGCTGGAAACACCATATATTTT. It codes for CATLRRGAGNTIYF. The whole variable domain, filled in from reference TRBV5-4 and TRBJ1-3, reads ETGVTQSPTHLIKTRGQQVTLRCSSQSGHNTVSWYQQALGQGPQFIFQYYREEENGRGNFPPRFSGLQFPNYSSELNVNALELDDSALYLCATLRRGAGNTIYFGEGSWLTVV.